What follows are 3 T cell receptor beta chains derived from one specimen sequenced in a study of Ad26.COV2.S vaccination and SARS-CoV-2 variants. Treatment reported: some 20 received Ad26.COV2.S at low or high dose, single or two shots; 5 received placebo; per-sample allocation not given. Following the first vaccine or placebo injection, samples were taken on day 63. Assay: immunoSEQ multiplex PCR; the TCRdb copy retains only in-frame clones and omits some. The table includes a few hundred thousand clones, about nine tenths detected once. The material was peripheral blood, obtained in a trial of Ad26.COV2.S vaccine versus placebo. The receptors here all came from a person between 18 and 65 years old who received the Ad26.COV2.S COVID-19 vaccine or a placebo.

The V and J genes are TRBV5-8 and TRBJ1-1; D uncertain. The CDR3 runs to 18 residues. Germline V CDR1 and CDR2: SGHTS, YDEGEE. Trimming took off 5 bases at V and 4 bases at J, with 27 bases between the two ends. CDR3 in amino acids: CASRVGFDTVLVSTEAFF. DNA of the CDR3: TGTGCCAGCAGAGTTGGGTTTGATACGGTTTTAGTCTCCACTGAAGCTTTCTTT.

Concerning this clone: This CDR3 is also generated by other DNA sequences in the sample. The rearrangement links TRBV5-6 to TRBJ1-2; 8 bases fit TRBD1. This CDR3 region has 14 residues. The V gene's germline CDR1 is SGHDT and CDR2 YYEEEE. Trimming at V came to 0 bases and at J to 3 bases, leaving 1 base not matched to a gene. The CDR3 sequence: CASSLDRGDYGYTF. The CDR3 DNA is TGTGCCAGCAGCTTGGACAGGGGGGACTATGGCTACACCTTC.

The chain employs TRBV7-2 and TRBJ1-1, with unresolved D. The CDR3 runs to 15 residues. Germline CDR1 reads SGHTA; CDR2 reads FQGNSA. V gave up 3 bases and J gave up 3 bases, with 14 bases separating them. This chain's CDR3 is CASSLLSTGDTEAFF. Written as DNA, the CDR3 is TGTGCCAGCAGCTTGCTCTCGACGGGCGACACTGAAGCTTTCTTT.